The rows below give T cell receptor beta chains drawn from one sample of a study of blood T cell repertoires in COVID-19. The protocol was immunoSEQ multiplex PCR, while the TCRdb copy is restricted to in-frame clones and leaves out a portion. The sample has about 210,000 clones, 80% to 90% seen once. Sequencing was carried out using peripheral blood. Receptor source: a man aged 45 to 65 with active or convalescent COVID-19. CDR3s include the opening cysteine and the closing phenylalanine or tryptophan. A D gene is named only where the DNA matches it firmly. Rows may omit the clone size; those that give it use once, few, many or a size class.

j_call v_call clone_size d_call cdr3_aa cdr3_nt
TRBJ1-2 TRBV4-1 few - CASSAPRRGNYGYTF TGCGCCAGCAGCGCACCTCGCAGGGGAAACTATGGCTACACCTTC
TRBJ2-7 TRBV25-1 - - CASSTWARWEQYF TGTGCCAGCAGTACTTGGGCCCGCTGGGAGCAGTACTTC
TRBJ2-3 TRBV9 few TRBD1 CASSADPGTGGPTDTQYF TGTGCCAGCAGCGCTGACCCTGGGACAGGGGGTCCCACAGATACGCAGTATTTT
TRBJ2-1 TRBV7-9 - - CASRFVASSYNEQFF TGTGCCAGCAGGTTTGTAGCAAGCTCCTACAATGAGCAGTTCTTC
TRBJ2-7 TRBV27 - TRBD1 CASSLSTGGYEQYF TGTGCCAGCAGTTTATCAACAGGGGGCTACGAGCAGTACTTC
TRBJ1-4 TRBV7-9 - TRBD1 CASSLAHRDRGANEKLFF TGTGCCAGCAGCTTAGCCCACCGGGACAGGGGGGCTAATGAAAAACTGTTTTTT
TRBJ2-3 TRBV28 - TRBD2 CASSSLAGTDTQYF TGTGCCAGCAGTTCCCTAGCGGGCACAGATACGCAGTATTTT
TRBJ2-5 TRBV5-5 - TRBD1 CASSQQGVGETQYF TGTGCCAGCAGCCAACAGGGGGTAGGGGAGACCCAGTACTTC
TRBJ2-5 TRBV7-2 - - CASSSDGLGETQYF TGTGCCAGCAGCTCGGACGGACTTGGAGAGACCCAGTACTTC
TRBJ2-7 TRBV9 - - CASSGAKSSYEQYF TGTGCCAGCAGCGGAGCCAAATCGTCCTACGAGCAGTACTTC
TRBJ1-6 TRBV5-6 - TRBD1 CASSLGDRGQVYNSPLHF TGTGCCAGCAGCTTGGGGGACAGGGGGCAGGTCTATAATTCACCCCTCCACTTT